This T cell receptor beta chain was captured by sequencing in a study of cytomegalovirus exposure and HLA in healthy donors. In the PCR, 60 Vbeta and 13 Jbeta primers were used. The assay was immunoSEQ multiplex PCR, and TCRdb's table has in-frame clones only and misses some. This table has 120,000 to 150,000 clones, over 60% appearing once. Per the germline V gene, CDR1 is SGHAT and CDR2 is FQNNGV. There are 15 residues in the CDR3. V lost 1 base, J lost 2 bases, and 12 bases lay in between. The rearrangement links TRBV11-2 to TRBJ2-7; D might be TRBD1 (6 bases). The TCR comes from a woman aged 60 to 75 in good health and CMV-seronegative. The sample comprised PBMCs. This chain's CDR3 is CASSLVRGAAYEQYF. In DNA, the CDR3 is TGTGCCAGCAGCTTAGTCAGGGGCGCCGCCTACGAGCAGTACTTC. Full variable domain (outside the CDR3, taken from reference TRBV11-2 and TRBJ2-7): EAGVAQSPRYKIIEKRQSVAFWCNPISGHATLYWYQQILGQGPKLLIQFQNNGVVDDSQLPKDRFSAERLKGVDSTLKIQPAKLEDSAVYLCASSLVRGAAYEQYFGPGTRLTVT.